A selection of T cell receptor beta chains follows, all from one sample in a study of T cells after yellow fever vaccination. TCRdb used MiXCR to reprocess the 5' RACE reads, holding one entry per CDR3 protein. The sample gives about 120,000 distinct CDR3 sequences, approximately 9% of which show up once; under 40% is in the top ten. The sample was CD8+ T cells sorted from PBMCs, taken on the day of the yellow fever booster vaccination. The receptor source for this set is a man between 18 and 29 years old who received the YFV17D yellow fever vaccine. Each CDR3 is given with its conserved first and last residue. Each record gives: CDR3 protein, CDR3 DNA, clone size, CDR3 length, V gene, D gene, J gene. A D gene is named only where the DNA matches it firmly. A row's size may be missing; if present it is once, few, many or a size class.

cdr3_aa: CASSGRGLAANTGELFF; cdr3_nt: TGTGCCAGCAGCGGGAGGGGACTAGCGGCTAACACCGGGGAGCTGTTTTTT; clone_size: few; cdr3_length: 17; v_call: TRBV9; d_call: TRBD2; j_call: TRBJ2-2
cdr3_aa: CASSWRTSGGASTDTQYF; cdr3_nt: TGTGCCAGCAGCTGGAGGACTAGCGGGGGGGCTAGCACAGATACGCAGTATTTT; clone_size: -; cdr3_length: 18; v_call: TRBV7-9; d_call: TRBD2; j_call: TRBJ2-3
cdr3_aa: CASSLSPGAIISGYTF; cdr3_nt: TGTGCCAGCAGTTTATCGCCGGGCGCCATAATATCTGGCTACACCTTC; clone_size: -; cdr3_length: 16; v_call: TRBV27; d_call: -; j_call: TRBJ1-2
cdr3_aa: CASSVLAGGLSYNEQFF; cdr3_nt: TGTGCCAGCAGCGTACTAGCGGGGGGTCTCTCCTACAATGAGCAGTTCTTC; clone_size: once; cdr3_length: 17; v_call: TRBV6-1; d_call: TRBD2; j_call: TRBJ2-1
cdr3_aa: CASSLAGQRSGPQHF; cdr3_nt: TGTGCCAGCAGCTTGGCGGGACAGAGGTCAGGGCCCCAGCATTTT; clone_size: -; cdr3_length: 15; v_call: TRBV27; d_call: TRBD1; j_call: TRBJ1-5
cdr3_aa: CASSQEGGGTPTDTQYF; cdr3_nt: TGCGCCAGCAGCCAAGAAGGAGGAGGGACCCCCACAGATACGCAGTATTTT; clone_size: -; cdr3_length: 17; v_call: TRBV4-3; d_call: -; j_call: TRBJ2-3
cdr3_aa: CSAKTGVNQPQHF; cdr3_nt: TGCAGTGCAAAGACAGGGGTCAATCAGCCCCAGCATTTT; clone_size: -; cdr3_length: 13; v_call: TRBV20-1; d_call: TRBD1; j_call: TRBJ1-5
cdr3_aa: CAWTRSPAHNEQFF; cdr3_nt: TGTGCCTGGACCCGGTCCCCCGCCCACAATGAGCAGTTCTTC; clone_size: many; cdr3_length: 14; v_call: TRBV30; d_call: -; j_call: TRBJ2-1
cdr3_aa: CASSQEVGGRGEGTGELFF; cdr3_nt: TGTGCCAGCAGCCAAGAGGTGGGAGGCCGGGGGGAAGGCACCGGGGAGCTGTTTTTT; clone_size: few; cdr3_length: 19; v_call: TRBV4-2; d_call: TRBD2; j_call: TRBJ2-2
cdr3_aa: CASSYSASGGGLDRYEQYF; cdr3_nt: TGTGCCAGCAGTTACTCGGCTAGCGGGGGGGGCCTGGACCGTTACGAGCAGTACTTC; clone_size: -; cdr3_length: 19; v_call: TRBV6-5; d_call: TRBD2; j_call: TRBJ2-7